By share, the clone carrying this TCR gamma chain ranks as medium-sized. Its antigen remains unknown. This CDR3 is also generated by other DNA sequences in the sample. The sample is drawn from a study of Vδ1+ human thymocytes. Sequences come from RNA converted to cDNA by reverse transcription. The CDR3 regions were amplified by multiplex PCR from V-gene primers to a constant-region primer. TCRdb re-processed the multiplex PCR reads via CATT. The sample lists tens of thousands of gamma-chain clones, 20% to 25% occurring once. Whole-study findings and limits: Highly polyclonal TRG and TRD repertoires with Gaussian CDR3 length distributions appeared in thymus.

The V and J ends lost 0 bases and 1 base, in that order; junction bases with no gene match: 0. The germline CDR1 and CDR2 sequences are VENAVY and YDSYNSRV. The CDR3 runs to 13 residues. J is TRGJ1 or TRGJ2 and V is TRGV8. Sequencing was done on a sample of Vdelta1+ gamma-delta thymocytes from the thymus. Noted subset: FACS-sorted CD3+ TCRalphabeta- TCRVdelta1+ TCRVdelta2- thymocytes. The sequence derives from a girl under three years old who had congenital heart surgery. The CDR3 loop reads CATWDRNYYKKLF. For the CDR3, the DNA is TGTGCCACCTGGGATAGGAATTATTATAAGAAACTCTTT.